One and the same sample provided the 22 T cell receptor beta chains below, sequenced in a study of shared clonotypes between healthy human individuals. Here immunoSEQ multiplex PCR was the method, and the copy in TCRdb shows in-frame clones only, minus some. The data hold more than 850,000 clones, with 70% to 80% observed a single time. Input material: memory CD4+ T cells from PBMCs. Specified subset: CD45RA-negative fraction. The origin of the receptors is a man aged 18 to 30 in good health. Some clones in this sample may be carry-over from other donors' samples.

The V gene is TRBV18, the J gene TRBJ2-7, with 8 bases fitting TRBD2. The V and J ends lost 3 bases and 5 bases, in that order; junction bases with no gene match: 15. This CDR3 spans 17 amino acids. Germline CDR1 is KGHSH and CDR2 is LQKENI. The CDR3 spells CASSPFNPTGGLDEQYF. The CDR3 DNA is TGTGCCAGCTCACCTTTCAACCCCACGGGGGGGCTGGACGAGCAGTACTTC.

The gene calls are TRBV11-2 and TRBJ1-2, with D possibly TRBD1 on 5 matching bases. The CDR3 spans 12 residues. V was shortened by 5 bases and J by 5 bases, with 9 bases between the two germline ends. CDR1 is SGHAT and CDR2 is FQNNGV in the germline V gene. The CDR3 spells CASSAQGYGYTF. The DNA of the CDR3 is TGTGCCAGCAGCGCCCAGGGTTATGGCTACACCTTC.

The chain uses TRBV6-6 and TRBJ2-7, with D unresolved. The V gene's germline CDR1 is MNHNY and CDR2 SVGAGI (reference sequence). This CDR3 is 13 amino acids long. Trimming stripped 2 bases from V and 3 bases from J, with 8 bases between. Here the CDR3 DNA reads TGTGCCAGCAGTTACAGAGTGGGCTACGAGCAGTACTTC. Translation gives CASSYRVGYEQYF.

A few counts support this clone. Distinct nucleotide sequences in the sample also encode this CDR3. The chain links TRBV30 to TRBJ1-2; D is ambiguous. Trimming stripped 2 bases from V and 5 bases from J, with 6 bases between. The CDR3 contains 11 residues. The germline CDR1 and CDR2 sequences are GTSNPN and SVGIG (reference sequence). Written as DNA, the CDR3 is TGTGCCTGGAGTCAAGGATATGGCTACACCTTC. Translation gives CAWSQGYGYTF. Full variable domain (remainder filled in from reference TRBV30 and TRBJ1-2): SQTIHQWPATLVQPVGSPLSLECTVEGTSNPNLYWYRQAAGRGLQLLFYSVGIGQISSEVPQNLSASRPQDRQFILSSKKLLLSDSGFYLCAWSQGYGYTFGSGTRLTVV.

Comments on this clone: The sample has other DNA sequences that encode this CDR3 too. V is TRBV28 and J is TRBJ1-5, with unresolved D. Germline V gene data show CDR1 as MDHEN and CDR2 as SYDVKM. There are 15 residues in the CDR3. V was trimmed by 1 base and J by 2 bases, leaving 9 bases between them. The CDR3 sequence is CASSLSGSGNQPQHF. CDR3 sequence (DNA): TGTGCCAGCAGTTTATCAGGATCCGGCAATCAGCCCCAGCATTTT.

In this sample, this clone turned up a few times. This chain links TRBV11-1 with TRBJ2-7; D remains ambiguous. Germline V gene sequence: CDR1 SGHAT, CDR2 FQDESV (reference sequence). The CDR3 consists of 12 residues. The V end was cut by 1 base, the J end by 3 bases, with 4 bases between. CDR3 residues: CASSLVGYEQYF. The CDR3 DNA sequence: TGTGCCAGCAGCTTAGTCGGCTACGAGCAGTACTTC.

In this sample, this clone turned up a few times. This sequence joins TRBV29-1 and TRBJ2-1; TRBD2 matches 14 bases. J was trimmed by 3 bases and V by 5 bases; bases with no gene match: 9. Germline V gives CDR1 SQVTM, CDR2 ANQGSEA. The CDR3 totals 17 residues. CDR3 sequence reads: CSVSGTSGGGFYNEQFF. DNA of the CDR3: TGCAGCGTTAGCGGGACTAGCGGGGGTGGGTTCTACAATGAGCAGTTCTTC.

The chain joins TRBV2 to TRBJ2-1; D remains unclear. The CDR3 sequence is 11 residues long. CDR1 is SNHLY and CDR2 is FYNNEI in the germline V gene. Trimming pared 8 bases from V and 9 bases from J, leaving 11 bases between. CDR3 nucleotide sequence: TGTGCCAGCTTAGGTGGCGGTGAGCAGTTCTTC. Amino acid sequence: CASLGGGEQFF.

The chain employs TRBV11-3 and TRBJ2-2; D possibly corresponds to TRBD2 (5 bases). Germline V CDR1 and CDR2: SGHNT, YENEEA. The germline V and J ends were trimmed by 5 bases and 0 bases, with 13 bases remaining between them. The CDR3 is made up of 16 amino acids. For the CDR3, the DNA is TGTGCCAGCAGCCCGGGGATCACTTCGAACACCGGGGAGCTGTTTTTT. As protein: CASSPGITSNTGELFF.

Comment on this clone: Other DNA sequences within the sample encode an identical CDR3. CDR3 DNA sequence: TGCGCCAGCAGCTTGGGCAGAGGTAACACCGGGGAGCTGTTTTTT. It encodes CASSLGRGNTGELFF. This rearrangement joins TRBV5-1 to TRBJ2-2; D call uncertain. The germline V and J ends were trimmed by 0 bases and 2 bases, with 8 bases remaining between them. From germline, CDR1 is SGHRS and CDR2 YFSETQ. The CDR3 covers 15 residues. Variable domain in full (rest from reference TRBV5-1 and TRBJ2-2): KAGVTQTPRYLIKTRGQQVTLSCSPISGHRSVSWYQQTPGQGLQFLFEYFSETQRNKGNFPGRFSGRQFSNSRSEMNVSTLELGDSALYLCASSLGRGNTGELFFGEGSRLTVL.

This sequence joins TRBV6-1 and TRBJ2-7; 7 bases match TRBD2. J lost 7 bases, V lost 7 bases, and 13 bases had no gene match. This CDR3 contains 14 residues. From germline, CDR1 is MNHNS and CDR2 SASEGT. The DNA for the CDR3 is TGTGCCAGCACCATTAGGAGGGAGCGGGGAGAGCAGTACTTC. Translated: CASTIRRERGEQYF.

The CDR3, as DNA: TGTGCCAGCAGGGCGGGACTGGCGGCCTACGAGCAGTACTTC. Its protein is CASRAGLAAYEQYF. The V and J genes are TRBV27 and TRBJ2-7; D perhaps matches TRBD2 (6 bases). With 6 bases removed from V and 2 bases from J, the gap between germline ends came to 14 bases. Germline V gene lookup returns CDR1 MNHEY and CDR2 SMNVEV (reference sequence). The CDR3 totals 14 residues.

The V call is TRBV5-4, the J call TRBJ2-5; TRBD2 is a possible D gene (7 bases). V lost 1 base and J lost 5, with 15 bases in between. The germline CDR1 and CDR2 sequences are SGHNT and YYREEE (reference sequence). This CDR3 contains 15 residues. The CDR3 here is CASSLISGGGETQYF. In DNA form, the CDR3 reads TGTGCCAGCAGCTTGATATCGGGGGGCGGGGAGACCCAGTACTTC.

This clone was counted a few times. The chain carries TRBV29-1 and TRBJ1-1; the D is unclear. Germline V gene data show CDR1 as SQVTM and CDR2 as ANQGSEA. This CDR3 contains 11 residues. V lost 6 bases, J lost 4 bases, and 9 bases lay in between. The CDR3 reads CSVASRTEAFF. The CDR3 coding sequence is TGCAGCGTGGCCTCTCGCACTGAAGCTTTCTTT.

The genes are TRBV4-3 and TRBJ2-5; perhaps TRBD2 as D (6 bases). V lost 4 bases, J lost 5 bases, and 11 bases lay in between. Germline CDR1 reads LGHNA; CDR2 reads YSLEER. The CDR3 contains 13 residues. The CDR3 DNA is TGCGCCAGCAGCCGGGGGGAGACCGAGACCCAGTACTTC. Translation gives CASSRGETETQYF.

Concerning this clone: The sample carries other DNA sequences with the same CDR3. The chain combines TRBV2 with TRBJ2-5; D remains ambiguous. The CDR3 sequence is 14 residues long. The V and J ends lost 1 base and 0 bases respectively, with 6 bases between them. Looked up from germline, CDR1 is SNHLY and CDR2 is FYNNEI. The CDR3 nucleotides are TGTGCCAGCAGTGAAGGAGAGTACCAAGAGACCCAGTACTTC. Amino acids: CASSEGEYQETQYF.

The V call is TRBV28, the J call TRBJ1-1; no clear D. CDR3 length: 13 residues. V was pared by 6 bases and J by 3 bases, with 11 bases between. Germline CDR1 reads MDHEN; CDR2 reads SYDVKM. The CDR3 spells CASRLRRDTEAFF. DNA for the CDR3: TGTGCCAGCAGACTCAGGAGGGACACTGAAGCTTTCTTT.

The chain has TRBV28 and TRBJ2-1, with 12 bases that match TRBD2. The CDR3 sequence is 16 residues long. The ends lost 6 bases at V and 7 bases at J; junction bases unmatched: 10. In germline, CDR1 is MDHEN, CDR2 SYDVKM. CDR3 region: CASRKRTSGKRNEQFF. CDR3 sequence (DNA): TGTGCCAGCAGGAAAAGGACTAGCGGGAAAAGGAATGAGCAGTTCTTC. The complete variable domain, with remaining parts taken from reference TRBV28 and TRBJ2-1, reads DVKVTQSSRYLVKRTGEKVFLECVQDMDHENMFWYRQDPGLGLRLIYFSYDVKMKEKGDIPEGYSVSREKKERFSLILESASTNQTSMYLCASRKRTSGKRNEQFFGPGTRLTVL.

The chain employs TRBV4-3 and TRBJ1-2; maybe TRBD1 (5 bases). V lost 3 bases and J lost 2, with 19 bases in between. The V gene's germline CDR1 is LGHNA and CDR2 YSLEER. The CDR3 loop spans 17 amino acids. This chain's CDR3 is CASSQGRVQGGNYGYTF. CDR3 DNA sequence: TGCGCCAGCAGCCAGGGGAGGGTGCAGGGCGGCAACTATGGCTACACCTTC.

The chain combines TRBV4-3 with TRBJ1-1; D is possibly TRBD1 (5 bases). This CDR3 has 13 residues. V was shortened by 1 base and J by 4 bases, with 7 bases between the two germline ends. CDR1 is LGHNA and CDR2 is YSLEER in the germline V gene. The chain's CDR3 is CASSQGGITEAFF. The CDR3 region has the DNA TGCGCCAGCAGCCAAGGGGGGATCACTGAAGCTTTCTTT.

For the CDR3, the DNA is TGTGCCAGCAGCGGCCGCGGAAGCCTCTTAGATACGCAGTATTTT. This codes for CASSGRGSLLDTQYF. The chain employs TRBV9 and TRBJ2-3; D is ambiguous. Germline V gene sequence: CDR1 SGDLS, CDR2 YYNGEE. This CDR3 has 15 residues. The V end was cut by 3 bases, the J end by 5 bases, with 16 bases between.

The chain couples TRBV11-2 to TRBJ2-7, with TRBD1 matching over 9 bases. The CDR3 consists of 16 residues. The germline CDR1 and CDR2 sequences are SGHAT and FQNNGV. V shed 4 bases and J 8 bases; nucleotides not matched to a gene: 15. The CDR3 DNA reads as TGTGCCAGCAGCTCGGACACAGGGGGCGCGTCCGTCCAGCAGTACTTC. Translation gives CASSSDTGGASVQQYF.